The 8 T cell receptor beta chains below were found in one sample sequenced in a study of cytomegalovirus exposure and HLA in healthy donors. Primers included in the PCR were 60 Vbeta and 13 Jbeta primers. Clones were sequenced by immunoSEQ multiplex PCR, and TCRdb holds only the in-frame ones, with some missing. The repertoire has almost 200,000 clones, roughly 79% of them found once; the top ten carry approximately 2.1%. The material sequenced was PBMCs. All receptors derive from a man aged 25 to 40 in good health and CMV-seronegative.

The chain recombines TRBV7-3 with TRBJ2-7; D is possibly TRBD1 (5 bases). Trimming stripped 2 bases from V and 5 bases from J, with 13 bases between. The CDR3 is 14 amino acids. Germline V CDR1 and CDR2: SGHTA, FQGTGA. CDR3 sequence: CASSLGAGFDEQYF. The CDR3 DNA sequence: TGTGCCAGCAGCTTAGGGGCAGGGTTCGACGAGCAGTACTTC.

The rearrangement joins TRBV6-1 to TRBJ1-5; 9 nucleotides line up with TRBD1. The CDR3 runs to 15 residues. V lost 6 bases, J lost 4 bases, and 7 bases stayed unmatched. The V gene's germline CDR1 is MNHNS and CDR2 SASEGT. The chain's CDR3 is CASSPGTGKNQPQHF. Here the CDR3 DNA reads TGTGCCAGCAGCCCCGGGACAGGGAAGAATCAGCCCCAGCATTTT.

This chain connects TRBV4-1 to TRBJ2-7; 7 bases match TRBD1. With 3 bases clipped from V and 3 bases from J, the junction kept 5 bases outside the gene matches. This CDR3 is 14 amino acids long. Germline V gene data show CDR1 as MGHRA and CDR2 as YSYEKL. CDR3 loop: CASSHPGQNYEQYF. CDR3 sequence (DNA): TGCGCCAGCAGCCACCCGGGACAGAACTACGAGCAGTACTTC.

The rearrangement uses TRBV7-8 and TRBJ1-2; D is possibly TRBD1 (6 bases). In germline, CDR1 is SGHVS, CDR2 FQNEAQ. The CDR3 contains 17 residues. V lost 5 bases, J lost 5 bases, and 24 bases lay in between. This chain's CDR3 is CASSPPPGRRGFYGYTF. CDR3 in DNA: TGTGCCAGCAGCCCACCCCCGGGTCGCAGGGGATTTTATGGCTACACCTTC.

This chain joins TRBV5-1 and TRBJ1-2, with no clear D. Trimming left V 3 bases short and J 7 bases short, with 19 bases between. CDR1 and CDR2 from the germline V gene are SGHRS and YFSETQ. The CDR3 spans 15 residues. DNA of the CDR3: TGCGCCAGCAGCTCGGCGTGGGGAGAGACGAGTGGCTACACCTTC. It specifies CASSSAWGETSGYTF.

This chain links TRBV18 with TRBJ2-7, with D perhaps TRBD2 (5 bases). This CDR3 is built from 15 residues. Trimming took off 6 bases at V and 6 bases at J, with 21 bases between the two ends. Germline V gene sequence: CDR1 KGHSH, CDR2 LQKENI. CDR3 sequence reads: CASSGSTGLASEQYF. The DNA of the CDR3 is TGTGCCAGCTCGGGTTCTACGGGGTTGGCTTCCGAGCAGTACTTC.

The chain couples TRBV12-5 to TRBJ2-3, with unresolved D. Germline V lookup: CDR1 LGHNT, CDR2 FRNRAP. The CDR3 extends over 12 amino acids. The ends were cut back, 4 bases at V and 2 bases at J, with 4 bases in the middle. In DNA form, the CDR3 reads TGTGCTAGTGGTTCACTCACAGATACGCAGTATTTT. Translation: CASGSLTDTQYF.

The chain is built from TRBV25-1 and TRBJ2-1; a weak D match, TRBD2 (5 bases). Germline assignment: CDR1 MGHDK and CDR2 SYGVNS. V lost 3 bases, J lost 7 bases, and 16 bases lay in between. CDR3 length: 15 amino acids. The CDR3 DNA is TGTGCCAGCAGTGACGCGTCTAGCAGAGGGAATGAGCAGTTCTTC. It is translated as CASSDASSRGNEQFF. Complete variable domain (other parts from reference TRBV25-1 and TRBJ2-1): EADIYQTPRYLVIGTGKKITLECSQTMGHDKMYWYQQDPGMELHLIHYSYGVNSTEKGDLSSESTVSRIRTEHFPLTLESARPSHTSQYLCASSDASSRGNEQFFGPGTRLTVL.